These 8 T cell receptor beta chains were sequenced from one sample in a study of cytomegalovirus exposure and HLA in healthy donors. Sequencing was performed with immunoSEQ multiplex PCR; in TCRdb, only in-frame clones are kept and a portion is missing. The sample has about 170,000 clones, 85% to 90% seen once. Sequencing used PBMCs. The receptors derive from a woman aged 25 to 39 in good health and CMV-seronegative.

The V and J genes are TRBV4-3 and TRBJ1-6; 9 bases agree with TRBD1. The trim removed 2 bases at V and 7 bases at J, leaving 6 bases unmatched. CDR3 length: 16 residues. In germline, CDR1 is LGHNA, CDR2 YSLEER. CDR3 sequence (DNA): TGCGCCAGCAGCCAACTCCATGGACAGGGGAATTCACCCCTCCACTTT. Its translation: CASSQLHGQGNSPLHF.

This sequence joins TRBV18 and TRBJ2-2, with D tentatively TRBD1 (5 bases). The CDR3 has 18 residues. Germline CDR1 is KGHSH and CDR2 is LQKENI. V lost 3 bases, J lost 2 bases, and 19 bases lay in between. CDR3 protein: CASSPSSVTGLNTGELFF. CDR3 DNA: TGTGCCAGCTCACCCTCATCCGTCACAGGCCTTAACACCGGGGAGCTGTTTTTT. Based on the CDR3 plus reference TRBV18 and TRBJ2-2, the full variable domain is NAGVMQNPRHLVRRRGQEARLRCSPMKGHSHVYWYRQLPEEGLKFMVYLQKENIIDESGMPKERFSAEFPKEGPSILRIQQVVRGDSAAYFCASSPSSVTGLNTGELFFGEGSRLTVL.

The V and J genes are TRBV13 and TRBJ2-1; 13 bases line up with TRBD2. CDR3 length: 18 residues. Germline trimming cut 4 bases from V and 0 bases from J; bases unmatched to any gene: 6. Germline V gene data show CDR1 as PRHDT and CDR2 as FYEKMQ (reference sequence). CDR3 nucleotide sequence: TGTGCCAGCAGCTGGACTAGCGGGGGACCTAGCTCCTACAATGAGCAGTTCTTC. It codes for CASSWTSGGPSSYNEQFF.

The chain uses TRBV12-5 and TRBJ2-7; the match to TRBD2 covers 7 bases. Germline trimming cut 2 bases from V and 5 bases from J; bases unmatched to any gene: 6. Germline-derived CDR1 and CDR2 are LGHNT and FRNRAP. This CDR3 region has 14 residues. As DNA, the CDR3 is TGTGCTAGTGGTTTGACACCAGGGAGGGACGAGCAGTACTTC. Its translation is CASGLTPGRDEQYF.

The chain is built from TRBV2 and TRBJ2-3; a possible D gene is TRBD1 (5 bases). Looked up from germline, CDR1 is SNHLY and CDR2 is FYNNEI. V was clipped by 1 base and J by 1 base, with 12 bases between them. This CDR3 contains 16 residues. The chain's CDR3 is CASSEEWEQGTDTQYF. The CDR3 nucleotides are TGTGCCAGCAGTGAAGAGTGGGAACAGGGCACAGATACGCAGTATTTT.

This clone was seen a single time. The rearrangement joins TRBV29-1 to TRBJ2-7; weak D call: TRBD1 (5 bases). Germline V lookup: CDR1 SQVTM, CDR2 ANQGSEA. CDR3 size: 12 residues. Trimming cost V 3 bases and J 6 bases, with 12 bases left between them. The DNA of the CDR3 is TGCAGCGTTGAGGTAGGGGCCCCCGAGCAGTACTTC. This translates into CSVEVGAPEQYF.

The chain couples TRBV6-1 to TRBJ1-1; the D gene is possibly TRBD1 (5 bases). The CDR3 runs 15 residues. In germline, CDR1 is MNHNS, CDR2 SASEGT. Trimming took off 2 bases at V and 1 base at J, with 11 bases between the two ends. As DNA, the CDR3 is TGTGCCAGCAGTGAATGGGGGACTTCGAACACTGAAGCTTTCTTT. As protein: CASSEWGTSNTEAFF.

This clone is a singleton in its sample. CDR3 region: CASSLYLNTEAFF. In DNA, the CDR3 is TGTGCCAGCAGCTTATATCTGAACACTGAAGCTTTCTTT. The rearrangement links TRBV11-2 to TRBJ1-1; D remains unclear. Germline V gene data show CDR1 as SGHAT and CDR2 as FQNNGV. The CDR3 has 13 amino acids. Between the trimmed V and J ends, which lost 2 bases and 0 bases, there was a span of 4 bases. The full variable domain, its missing parts supplied by reference TRBV11-2 and TRBJ1-1, is EAGVAQSPRYKIIEKRQSVAFWCNPISGHATLYWYQQILGQGPKLLIQFQNNGVVDDSQLPKDRFSAERLKGVDSTLKIQPAKLEDSAVYLCASSLYLNTEAFFGQGTRLTVV.